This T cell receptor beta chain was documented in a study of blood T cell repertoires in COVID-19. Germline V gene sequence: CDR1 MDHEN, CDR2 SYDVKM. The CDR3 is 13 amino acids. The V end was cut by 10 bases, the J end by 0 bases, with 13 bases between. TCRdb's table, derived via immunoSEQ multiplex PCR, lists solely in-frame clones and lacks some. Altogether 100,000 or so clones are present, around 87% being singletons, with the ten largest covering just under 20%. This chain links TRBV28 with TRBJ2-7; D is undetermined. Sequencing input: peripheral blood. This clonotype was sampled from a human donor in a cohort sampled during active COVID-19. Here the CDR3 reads CATIRGGSYEQYF. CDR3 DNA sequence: TGTGCCACCATAAGAGGCGGCTCCTACGAGCAGTACTTC.